This TCR beta chain is drawn from a study of spatial heterogeneity in lung cancer. On the study more broadly: Across the raw uncorrected reads, a unique TCR and UMI combination was observed, on average, more than ten times. Findings and caveats of the study: At tumor resection, ubiquitous expanded TCRs were detected in blood more often than later.

Every cDNA TCR molecule received its own unique molecular identifier. Via MiXCR, TCRdb re-called the 5' RACE reads, giving one row per CDR3 protein. The sample records about 11,000 distinct CDR3 sequences, less than 25% being singletons. Worth noting for this clonotype: Its antigen is currently unknown.

As for time point: sample taken at primary tumor resection. No cell sorting; template was whole RNA from tumor, lung tissue or PBMC. Samples were donated by 72 untreated early-stage non-small cell lung cancer patients. This CDR3 has 15 amino acids. Germline V CDR1 and CDR2: SGHDT, YYEEEE. V was trimmed by 0 bases and J by 10 bases, leaving 14 bases between them. The V call is TRBV5-6, the J call TRBJ1-6; D is undetermined. This sample comprised PBMCs, obtained at surgery. The sequence was collected from a female donor with early-stage non-small cell lung cancer. As DNA, the CDR3 is TGTGCCAGCAGCTTGGGGACGGGGAATTGGTCACCCCTCCACTTT. As protein: CASSLGTGNWSPLHF. The complete variable domain, with remaining parts taken from reference TRBV5-6 and TRBJ1-6, reads DAGVTQSPTHLIKTRGQQVTLRCSPKSGHDTVSWYQQALGQGPQFIFQYYEEEERQRGNFPDRFSGHQFPNYSSELNVNALLLGDSALYLCASSLGTGNWSPLHFGNGTRLTVT.